The rows below give T cell receptor beta chains drawn from one sample of a study of T cells after yellow fever vaccination. A single record per CDR3 protein comes from TCRdb applying MiXCR to the 5' RACE reads. The table lists 200,000 to 300,000 distinct CDR3 sequences, roughly 6.3% of them singletons. The sequences come from CD4+ T cells sorted from PBMCs, collected on the day of the yellow fever booster vaccination. The receptor source for this set is a man aged 25 to 40 who received the YFV17D yellow fever vaccine. The CDR3 runs from the conserved cysteine through the conserved F or W. D genes are given only for firm matches. Clone size is given for some rows only: seen once, a few or many times, or a class if the clone is expanded.

v_gene	d_gene	j_gene	abundance	CDR3nt	CDR3aa
TRBV11-2	-	TRBJ2-7	-	TGTGCCAGCGAGCGGGCCGGCTTTACCTACGAGCAGTACTTC	CASERAGFTYEQYF
TRBV5-1	TRBD1	TRBJ1-1	few	TGCGCCAGCAGCATACAGGGGGATGCGGGCACTGAAGCTTTCTTT	CASSIQGDAGTEAFF
TRBV7-7	-	TRBJ1-1	many	TGTGCCAGCAGCTTCGGAGAGAACACTGAAGCTTTCTTT	CASSFGENTEAFF
TRBV25-1	-	TRBJ1-4	few	TGTGCCAGCATGAAATCCGGGACTAATGAAAAACTGTTTTTT	CASMKSGTNEKLFF
TRBV10-3	TRBD2	TRBJ2-1	many	TGTGCCAGCGCTAGCGGGAGTATAGATGAGCAGTTCTTC	CASASGSIDEQFF
TRBV3-1	TRBD1	TRBJ2-7	few	TGTGCCAGCGCACCCGGGACAGGGGGGACCTACGAGCAGTACTTC	CASAPGTGGTYEQYF
TRBV23-1	-	TRBJ2-7	many	TGCGCCAGCAGTTGTCCCGGGACTGCCGTCTACGAGCAGTACTTC	CASSCPGTAVYEQYF
TRBV20-1	TRBD1	TRBJ1-2	few	TGCAGTGCCGGACAGGGGGAATATGGCTACACCTTC	CSAGQGEYGYTF
TRBV5-1	-	TRBJ2-1	many	TGCGCCAGCAGCTTCGGTGGAGGGGGAGCACGGAATGAGCAGTTCTTC	CASSFGGGGARNEQFF
TRBV3-1	TRBD2	TRBJ2-7	few	TGTGCCAGCAGCCATTGGACTAGCGGGAGGGCCGCCTACGAGCAGTACTTC	CASSHWTSGRAAYEQYF
TRBV20-1	TRBD1	TRBJ2-7	few	TGCAGTGCTAGAGACGCCGGGACAGGGGGCGAAAACGAGCAGTACTTC	CSARDAGTGGENEQYF
TRBV5-1	TRBD1	TRBJ2-1	few	TGCGCCAGCAGCTTGGTTGACAGGGGGAATGAGCAGTTCTTC	CASSLVDRGNEQFF
TRBV20-1	-	TRBJ1-5	-	TGCAGTGTAATCAGTCATAGCAATCAGCCCCAGCATTTT	CSVISHSNQPQHF
TRBV12-3/TRBV12-4	-	TRBJ1-1	-	TGTGCCAGCACCAGATATGAGACTGAAGCTTTCTTT	CASTRYETEAFF
TRBV20-1	-	TRBJ2-7	many	TGCAGTGCTAGAGATCCCCAATCTAGCTTTTACGAGCAGTACTTC	CSARDPQSSFYEQYF
TRBV9	TRBD2	TRBJ2-1	-	TGTGCCAGCAGCTCCGGACTAGCGGGAGCTAAGGGCGAGCAGTTCTTC	CASSSGLAGAKGEQFF
TRBV24-1	TRBD2	TRBJ2-3	few	TGTGCCACCAGTGACCTCACTAGCGGGAGGGCCTCTACGCAGTATTTT	CATSDLTSGRASTQYF
TRBV11-2	-	TRBJ2-1	-	TGTGCCAGCAGCTTGGGCCACTACAATGAGCAGTTCTTC	CASSLGHYNEQFF
TRBV12-3/TRBV12-4	-	TRBJ2-7	many	TGTGCCAGCAGTTTAGGGACATCTTACGAGCAGTACTTC	CASSLGTSYEQYF
TRBV11-1	-	TRBJ1-1	many	TGTGCCAGCAGCGTACGATTAAGTGAAGCTTTCTTT	CASSVRLSEAFF
TRBV18	-	TRBJ2-3	-	TGTGCCAGCTCACCACAAGCAGTTCTGGATACGCAGTATTTT	CASSPQAVLDTQYF
TRBV24-1	TRBD1	TRBJ2-1	many	TGTGCCACCAGTGCGCCCGGGACAGGGCCCAATGAGCAGTTCTTC	CATSAPGTGPNEQFF
TRBV7-2	-	TRBJ2-7	many	TGTGCCAGCAGCTTCCCAGGAAGCCCCTACGAGCAGTACTTC	CASSFPGSPYEQYF
TRBV12-3/TRBV12-4	-	TRBJ2-7	-	TGTGCCAGCAGTGAAACAGGGAATCCCTACGAGCAGTACTTC	CASSETGNPYEQYF
TRBV24-1	-	TRBJ2-3	few	TGTGCCACCAGTGATTTCGCTAAGACAGATACGCAGTATTTT	CATSDFAKTDTQYF
TRBV20-1	-	TRBJ2-5	-	TGCAGTGCTAGATACACACCCCAAGAGACCCAGTACTTC	CSARYTPQETQYF
TRBV3-1	-	TRBJ2-3	many	TGTGCCAGCAGCCAAGGAGATACGCAGTATTTT	CASSQGDTQYF